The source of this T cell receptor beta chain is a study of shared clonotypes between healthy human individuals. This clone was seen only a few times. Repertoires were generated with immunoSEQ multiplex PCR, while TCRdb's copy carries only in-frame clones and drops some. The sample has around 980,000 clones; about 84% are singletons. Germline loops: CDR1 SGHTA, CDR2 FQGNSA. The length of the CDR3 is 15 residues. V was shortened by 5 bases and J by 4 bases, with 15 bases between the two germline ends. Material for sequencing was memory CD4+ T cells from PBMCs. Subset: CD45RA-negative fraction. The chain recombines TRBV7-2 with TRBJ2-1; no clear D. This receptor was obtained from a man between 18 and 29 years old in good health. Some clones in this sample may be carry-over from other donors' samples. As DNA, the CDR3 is TGTGCCAGCAGCCCCCCGGCGGCCCGGTACAATGAGCAGTTCTTC. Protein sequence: CASSPPAARYNEQFF.